This T cell receptor (beta chain) was captured in a study of human T cells and chemical hapten exposure. Turning to the study itself: Patients had diphenylcyclopropenone applied to the scalp weekly throughout the roughly 25-week study.

Each CDR3 protein gets one entry after TCRdb re-called the RACE reads with MiXCR. The sample lists tens of thousands of distinct CDR3 sequences, about 8% occurring once. This clonotype was counted at least ten times. Antigen specificity is unknown. The V gene's germline CDR1 is SGHTA and CDR2 FQGNSA. CDR3 length equals 15 residues. Trimming removed 2 bases from V and 5 bases from J, with 15 bases in between. Study-wide results and limits: Alopecia in all donors means immunity may differ from healthy individuals.

Time point reported: patch test 2, 6 weeks after DPC sensitization. Stated treatment: therapeutic diphenylcyclopropenone sensitization with weekly scalp DPC. The chain carries TRBV7-2 and TRBJ1-1; D perhaps matches TRBD1 (6 bases). The origin of this receptor is a woman between 45 and 65 years old with alopecia areata. Some clones in this sample may be carry-over from other donors' samples. Specimen: whole blood, collected in connection with sensitization to the hapten diphenylcyclopropenone (DPC). The CDR3 region has the DNA TGTGCCAGCAGCTTACTTTGGGGGGCTGGAACTGAAGCTTTCTTT. It codes for CASSLLWGAGTEAFF. Full variable domain (missing parts from reference TRBV7-2 and TRBJ1-1): GAGVSQSPSNKVTEKGKDVELRCDPISGHTALYWYRQSLGQGLEFLIYFQGNSAPDKSGLPSDRFSAERTGGSVSTLTIQRTQQEDSAVYLCASSLLWGAGTEAFFGQGTRLTVV.